The following is a TCR beta chain sequence with its context. The data were obtained in a study of blood T cell repertoires in COVID-19. The authors' processing: Using reference gene primer amplification, nucleated cell counts were estimated. Only in-frame clones appear in the TCRdb table, and some are missing; sequencing was by immunoSEQ multiplex PCR. That table supplies the V and J calls and clone size; D and trimming were determined from the DNA. The repertoire holds around 75,000 clones, with over 80% as singletons. Trimming cost V 7 bases and J 7 bases; bases outside gene matches: 11. The CDR3 is 15 amino acids. Germline V lookup: CDR1 MDHEN, CDR2 SYDVKM.

Sequenced sample: peripheral blood. The chain is built from TRBV28 and TRBJ2-1; 9 nucleotides line up with TRBD2. The origin of this receptor is a man aged 50 or older with COVID-19, enrolled during active disease. In DNA, the CDR3 is TGTGCCAGCAAGAGCGGGAGGTATACTGCAAATGAGCAGTTCTTC. Protein product: CASKSGRYTANEQFF.